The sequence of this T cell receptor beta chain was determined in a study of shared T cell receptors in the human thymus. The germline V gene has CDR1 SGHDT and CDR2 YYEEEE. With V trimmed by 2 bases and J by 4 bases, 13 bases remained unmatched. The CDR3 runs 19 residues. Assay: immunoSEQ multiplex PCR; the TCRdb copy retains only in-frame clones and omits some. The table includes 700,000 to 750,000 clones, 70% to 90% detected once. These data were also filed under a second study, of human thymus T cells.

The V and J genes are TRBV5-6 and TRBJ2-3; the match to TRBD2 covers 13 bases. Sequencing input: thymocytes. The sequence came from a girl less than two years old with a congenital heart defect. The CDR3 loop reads CASSFSGLAGEGSPDTQYF. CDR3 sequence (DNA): TGTGCCAGCAGCTTTTCAGGACTAGCGGGGGAGGGTTCCCCAGATACGCAGTATTTT.